A selection of T cell receptor beta chains follows, all from one sample in a study of vaccination effects on CD4 cells after COVID-19. No antigens are known for them. Method: immunoSEQ multiplex PCR; TCRdb's copy keeps in-frame clones and lacks some. This repertoire shows 25,000 to 30,000 clones, over 70% found once; its top ten account for roughly 10%. The sample consisted of CD4+ T cells from PBMCs cultured with HCoV-NL63 spike peptides, taken after COVID-19 vaccination. Receptor source: a human donor who received a COVID-19 vaccine. Both conserved end residues are part of each CDR3. D genes are given only for firm matches. For some rows the clone size is stated as once, few or many, or as a class when expanded; others skip it.

.	TRBV5-1	.	TRBJ2-3	CASTQTYTTTDTQYF	TGCGCCAGCACCCAAACCTATACCACCACAGATACGCAGTATTTT
TRBD1	TRBV5-4	.	TRBJ1-2	CASSLRRAGTGALANYGYTF	TGTGCCAGCAGCTTGAGGCGGGCCGGGACAGGGGCTTTAGCTAACTATGGCTACACCTTC
TRBD1	TRBV2	.	TRBJ1-2	CASSEMRQGSGYTF	TGTGCCAGCAGCGAAATGAGACAGGGGTCTGGCTACACCTTC
TRBD1	TRBV5-6	.	TRBJ1-1	CASSFPDRGREAFF	TGTGCCAGCAGCTTCCCGGACAGGGGGCGTGAAGCTTTCTTT
TRBD1	TRBV3-1/TRBV3-2	once	TRBJ1-1	CASSQPRTGANTEAFF	TGTGCCAGCAGCCAACCAAGGACAGGGGCGAACACTGAAGCTTTCTTT
.	TRBV2	once	TRBJ1-3	CASSEQKLSGNTIYF	TGTGCCAGCAGTGAGCAGAAGCTCTCTGGAAACACCATATATTTT
.	TRBV4-1	few	TRBJ1-1	CASSQASVQMGTEAFF	TGCGCCAGCAGCCAAGCCTCGGTACAAATGGGCACTGAAGCTTTCTTT
TRBD1	TRBV6-5	once	TRBJ2-7	CASRQQGAHYEQYF	TGTGCCAGCAGACAACAGGGGGCCCACTACGAGCAGTACTTC
.	TRBV3-1/TRBV3-2	.	TRBJ1-1	CASSRQTNTEAFF	TGTGCCAGCAGTAGACAAACTAACACTGAAGCTTTCTTT
TRBD1	TRBV20-1	.	TRBJ1-1	CSPGTGSEAFF	TGCAGTCCTGGGACAGGGTCTGAAGCTTTCTTT
.	TRBV7-2	.	TRBJ2-1	CASSPQGNTYNEQFF	TGTGCCAGCAGCCCGCAGGGGAATACCTACAATGAGCAGTTCTTC
TRBD1	TRBV3-1/TRBV3-2	.	TRBJ2-7	CASRDRGSYEQYF	TGTGCCAGCAGGGACAGGGGGTCCTACGAGCAGTACTTC
.	TRBV7-9	.	TRBJ2-5	CASSLAVQGVGRETQYF	TGTGCCAGCAGCTTAGCGGTACAGGGTGTGGGACGAGAGACCCAGTACTTC
.	TRBV11-3	.	TRBJ2-1	CASSLEQGGVNEQFF	TGTGCCAGCAGCTTAGAACAGGGCGGGGTAAATGAGCAGTTCTTC
TRBD1	TRBV5-4	.	TRBJ1-2	CASSPWTGDGYTF	TGTGCCAGCAGCCCGTGGACAGGGGACGGCTACACCTTC
TRBD2	TRBV5-4	few	TRBJ2-7	CASSLGGGVDYEQYF	TGTGCCAGCAGCTTGGGCGGGGGGGTAGACTACGAGCAGTACTTC
TRBD2	TRBV11-2	.	TRBJ2-3	CASSLASGGTDTQYF	TGTGCCAGCAGCTTAGCTAGCGGGGGCACAGATACGCAGTATTTT
.	TRBV6-6	few	TRBJ2-7	CASSYGRTGRDYEQYF	TGTGCCAGCAGTTACGGTAGAACAGGACGCGACTACGAGCAGTACTTC
.	TRBV4-1	.	TRBJ2-5	CASSQVHQTDSGQETQYF	TGCGCCAGCAGCCAAGTCCACCAAACAGATAGCGGACAAGAGACCCAGTACTTC
.	TRBV3-1/TRBV3-2	.	TRBJ2-7	CASSQGAGKVDEQYF	TGTGCCAGCAGCCAAGGTGCAGGGAAAGTCGACGAGCAGTACTTC
.	TRBV27	once	TRBJ2-7	CASSPNHYEQYF	TGTGCCAGCAGTCCCAACCACTACGAGCAGTACTTC
TRBD1	TRBV5-5	.	TRBJ2-1	CASSPHPGGLNEQFF	TGTGCCAGCAGCCCGCACCCAGGGGGCCTGAATGAGCAGTTCTTC
.	TRBV6-5	.	TRBJ1-3	CASTKGDSGNTIYF	TGTGCCAGCACTAAGGGGGACTCTGGAAACACCATATATTTT
.	TRBV6-5	.	TRBJ2-1	CASATRGAYNEQFF	TGTGCCAGCGCCACGAGGGGGGCCTACAATGAGCAGTTCTTC
TRBD2	TRBV2	.	TRBJ2-5	CASSSTSGGSGTQYF	TGTGCCAGCAGTTCTACTAGCGGGGGGTCAGGGACCCAGTACTTC
.	TRBV20-1	.	TRBJ1-2	CSAYGGEGYTF	TGCAGTGCCTACGGGGGCGAGGGCTACACCTTC
.	TRBV20-1	few	TRBJ1-2	CSATGVYGYTF	TGCAGTGCTACAGGGGTCTATGGCTACACCTTC
.	TRBV5-4	.	TRBJ2-5	CASSLKALGTQYF	TGTGCCAGCAGCTTGAAAGCGCTGGGGACCCAGTACTTC
.	TRBV2	.	TRBJ1-4	CASRVPGSGEKLFF	TGTGCCAGCAGAGTACCGGGAAGTGGGGAAAAACTGTTTTTT
.	TRBV5-6	.	TRBJ1-6	CASSLWGSSYNSPLHF	TGTGCCAGCAGCTTGTGGGGGAGCTCCTATAATTCACCCCTCCACTTT
TRBD1	TRBV7-9	.	TRBJ1-2	CASSFKGTGGANGYTF	TGTGCCAGCAGCTTTAAAGGGACAGGGGGCGCAAATGGCTACACCTTC
TRBD2	TRBV2	.	TRBJ2-3	CASRGGLASDTQYF	TGTGCCAGCAGGGGAGGGTTGGCTTCGGATACGCAGTATTTT
.	TRBV10-3	.	TRBJ2-7	CAISDGNEAYEQYF	TGTGCCATCAGTGATGGGAACGAGGCCTACGAGCAGTACTTC
TRBD1	TRBV27	once	TRBJ2-5	CASSPWDSKETQYF	TGTGCCAGCAGTCCTTGGGACAGTAAAGAGACCCAGTACTTC
.	TRBV5-4	.	TRBJ2-5	CASSLGTSQETQYF	TGTGCCAGCAGCCTAGGGACCAGCCAAGAGACCCAGTACTTC
.	TRBV6-5	.	TRBJ2-2	CASSPGFTGELFF	TGTGCCAGCAGTCCAGGATTCACCGGGGAGCTGTTTTTT
.	TRBV3-1/TRBV3-2	few	TRBJ1-3	CASSQGLRYLGSSGNTIYF	TGTGCCAGCAGCCAAGGTCTGCGTTATCTGGGGAGCTCTGGAAACACCATATATTTT
.	TRBV11-2	.	TRBJ2-3	CASSLGDWIVTDTQYF	TGTGCCAGCAGCTTAGGGGATTGGATTGTGACAGATACGCAGTATTTT